These 21 T cell receptor beta chains originate from one sample sequenced in a study of T cell responses to AZD1222 COVID-19 vaccine. Libraries were prepared by immunoSEQ multiplex PCR; TCRdb keeps only in-frame clonotypes and omits some of them. The table lists some 110,000 clones, around 85% of them singletons, with approximately 4% in the top ten. Source: peripheral blood, taken on day 0 of MenACWY control vaccination. These receptors were collected from an adult in good health.

The chain links TRBV5-4 to TRBJ1-3, with a weak D call TRBD1 (5 bases). This CDR3 has 16 amino acids. V was shortened by 0 bases and J by 4 bases, with 14 bases between the two germline ends. Germline CDR1 reads SGHNT; CDR2 reads YYREEE (reference sequence). The CDR3 DNA reads TGTGCCAGCAGCTTGGCTCCGGGGGGGAAAGGAAACACCATATATTTT. It specifies CASSLAPGGKGNTIYF.

This chain uses TRBV5-6 with TRBJ1-2; D is unclear. The CDR3 has 14 residues. The V and J ends lost 6 bases and 2 bases respectively, with 14 bases between them. Germline V gene data show CDR1 as SGHDT and CDR2 as YYEEEE. CDR3 residues: CASIRRGDNYGYTF. DNA of the CDR3: TGTGCCAGCATCCGACGGGGTGACAACTATGGCTACACCTTC.

Of note for this clone: The junction departs from germline at one end; a sequencing error may be responsible. The CDR3 protein is CASSLRTGWNAEAFF. The CDR3, as DNA: TGTGCCAGCAGTTTGCGGACAGGGTGGAACGCTGAAGCTTTCTTT. This chain links TRBV28 with TRBJ1-1; TRBD1 aligns across 8 bases. From germline, CDR1 is MDHEN and CDR2 SYDVKM. This CDR3 has 15 residues.

The rearrangement uses TRBV28 and TRBJ1-5, with 9 bases aligning to TRBD1. CDR1 is MDHEN, CDR2 SYDVKM, per germline. The CDR3 runs to 15 residues. V was clipped by 4 bases and J by 7 bases; unmatched bases: 8. The CDR3 is CASSWGDRVEQPQHF. For the CDR3, the DNA is TGTGCCAGCAGTTGGGGGGACAGGGTTGAACAGCCCCAGCATTTT.

This chain's CDR3 is CASSLRGVGQETQYF. In DNA form, the CDR3 reads TGTGCCAGCAGCTTGAGAGGGGTCGGACAAGAGACCCAGTACTTC. The chain couples TRBV11-2 to TRBJ2-5; D possibly matches TRBD1 or TRBD2 (5 bases each). The CDR3 sequence is 15 residues long. Germline CDR1 SGHAT, CDR2 FQNNGV. Trimming stripped 3 bases from V and 2 bases from J, with 13 bases between.

DNA for the CDR3: TGTGCCAGCTCACCACAGGGACCTGGGGCCAACGTCCTGACTTTC. This codes for CASSPQGPGANVLTF. This chain connects TRBV18 to TRBJ2-6; tentatively, D is TRBD1 or TRBD2 (5 bases each). The CDR3 extends over 15 amino acids. Germline CDR1 and CDR2: KGHSH and LQKENI. V lost 1 base and J lost 2, with 6 bases in between.

This clone was detected a few times. The chain uses TRBV6-4 and TRBJ2-7; no firm D call. The CDR3 extends over 9 amino acids. The V and J ends lost 11 bases and 5 bases respectively, with 7 bases between them. CDR1 and CDR2 from the germline V gene are MRHNA and SNTAGT. CDR3 amino acids: CAQRNEQYF. DNA of the CDR3: TGTGCCCAACGGAACGAGCAGTACTTC.

The V and J genes are TRBV4-3 and TRBJ2-5; tentatively, D is TRBD1 (6 bases). This CDR3 has 16 residues. V lost 0 bases, J lost 4 bases, and 15 bases lay in between. The V gene's germline CDR1 is LGHNA and CDR2 YSLEER. The CDR3 reads CASSQEAAGVRETQYF. CDR3 in DNA: TGCGCCAGCAGCCAAGAGGCGGCAGGGGTTAGAGAGACCCAGTACTTC.

This chain joins TRBV18 and TRBJ1-2; 7 bases line up with TRBD1. CDR1 and CDR2 from the germline V gene are KGHSH and LQKENI. J lost 6 bases, V lost 4 bases, and 5 bases had no gene match. The CDR3 runs 13 residues. In nucleotides, the CDR3 is TGTGCCAGCTCACGCCAAGGGGGCAATGGCTACACCTTC. This codes for CASSRQGGNGYTF.

The genes are TRBV11-2 and TRBJ1-3, with TRBD1 as a possible D gene (5 bases). Trimming removed 7 bases from V and 9 bases from J, with 10 bases in between. Germline CDR1 SGHAT, CDR2 FQNNGV. The length of the CDR3 is 11 residues. The CDR3 DNA reads TGTGCCAGCACCCTGGGACCCACCATATATTTT. Protein sequence: CASTLGPTIYF.

V gene TRBV7-9 combines with J gene TRBJ2-6; D is unclear. V lost 1 base and J lost 0, with 7 bases in between. The CDR3 covers 16 residues. CDR1 is SEHNR and CDR2 is FQNEAQ in the germline V gene (reference sequence). The DNA for the CDR3 is TGTGCCAGCAGCTTAGGTAGTAGCTCTGGGGCCAACGTCCTGACTTTC. It specifies CASSLGSSSGANVLTF.

This chain joins TRBV7-9 and TRBJ2-6, with D hard to call. Germline V gene data show CDR1 as SEHNR and CDR2 as FQNEAQ (reference sequence). With 1 base removed from V and 5 bases from J, the gap between germline ends came to 0 bases. CDR3 length: 12 amino acids. The CDR3 bases are TGTGCCAGCAGCTTAGGGGCCAACGTCCTGACTTTC. As protein: CASSLGANVLTF.

The chain recombines TRBV2 with TRBJ1-6; D is unclear. The CDR3 sequence is 12 residues long. Trimming pared 11 bases from V and 10 bases from J, leaving 15 bases between. Germline V gene data show CDR1 as SNHLY and CDR2 as FYNNEI. This chain's CDR3 is CAGRTTGSPLHF. The DNA of the CDR3 is TGTGCCGGAAGGACGACGGGGTCACCCCTCCACTTT.

The chain has TRBV5-6 and TRBJ2-3; D could derive from TRBD1 or TRBD2 (5 bases each). Germline V CDR1 and CDR2: SGHDT, YYEEEE. V was trimmed by 1 base and J by 4 bases, leaving 10 bases between them. This CDR3 region has 14 residues. The CDR3 nucleotides are TGTGCCAGCAGCTTGCGGGGCTACGCAGATACGCAGTATTTT. Its translation: CASSLRGYADTQYF.

J is TRBJ1-5 and V is TRBV19; 8 bases are a match to TRBD1. This CDR3 is 15 amino acids long. CDR1 and CDR2 from the germline V gene are LNHDA and SQIVND (reference sequence). J was trimmed by 1 base and V by 7 bases; bases with no gene match: 6. The CDR3 is CASTSQGASNQPQHF. In nucleotides, the CDR3 is TGTGCCAGTACTTCCCAGGGGGCCAGCAATCAGCCCCAGCATTTT. Variable domain in full (rest from reference TRBV19 and TRBJ1-5): DGGITQSPKYLFRKEGQNVTLSCEQNLNHDAMYWYRQDPGQGLRLIYYSQIVNDFQKGDIAEGYSVSREKKESFPLTVTSAQKNPTAFYLCASTSQGASNQPQHFGDGTRLSIL.

The chain recombines TRBV4-1 with TRBJ2-7; 10 bases agree with TRBD1. The V gene's germline CDR1 is MGHRA and CDR2 YSYEKL. Unmatched junction bases numbered 6, after V lost 2 bases and J lost 5 bases. The CDR3 has 15 residues. The CDR3 DNA follows: TGCGCCAGCAGCCAACACGGGACAGGGGCCGACGAGCAGTACTTC. This sequence encodes CASSQHGTGADEQYF.

The genes are TRBV29-1 and TRBJ1-5; 10 positions match TRBD1. The CDR3 is 14 amino acids. The trim removed 4 bases at V and 7 bases at J, leaving 7 bases unmatched. Per germline, CDR1 SQVTM and CDR2 ANQGSEA. CDR3 DNA: TGCAGCGTTGTTGGGACAGGGGATGGACAGCCCCAGCATTTT. Translation: CSVVGTGDGQPQHF.

The chain combines TRBV19 with TRBJ1-1; the D gene is possibly TRBD1 (5 bases). The CDR3 spans 15 residues. Looked up from germline, CDR1 is LNHDA and CDR2 is SQIVND (reference sequence). Trimming pared 3 bases from V and 5 bases from J, leaving 16 bases between. The CDR3 spells CASSIPGGAVTEAFF. As DNA, the CDR3 is TGTGCCAGTAGTATCCCGGGAGGGGCGGTTACTGAAGCTTTCTTT.

The chain links TRBV4-2 to TRBJ1-1; no clear D gene. The CDR3 totals 14 residues. The V gene's germline CDR1 is LGHNA and CDR2 YNFKEQ. V lost 1 base, J lost 1 base, and 7 bases lay in between. Here the CDR3 reads CASSQVEGNTEAFF. Here the CDR3 DNA reads TGTGCCAGCAGCCAAGTGGAAGGGAACACTGAAGCTTTCTTT.

CDR3 region: CASSSDSYGYTF. CDR3 DNA sequence: TGTGCCAGCAGCTCCGACAGTTATGGCTACACCTTC. The rearrangement uses TRBV7-9 and TRBJ1-2; possible D gene TRBD1, 5 bases. Trimming cost V 4 bases and J 5 bases, with 8 bases left between them. This CDR3 spans 12 amino acids. CDR1 and CDR2 (germline): SEHNR, FQNEAQ (reference sequence).

In its sample, this clone was seen once. This sequence joins TRBV7-8 and TRBJ2-1; 10 bases line up with TRBD2. The trim removed 5 bases at V and 4 bases at J, leaving 11 bases unmatched. The CDR3 is 17 residues long. Germline V gives CDR1 SGHVS, CDR2 FQNEAQ. In DNA form, the CDR3 reads TGTGCCAGCAGCCCGCCCCCTCAGCGGGGGGGATACAATGAGCAGTTCTTC. This codes for CASSPPPQRGGYNEQFF.